This entry features one T cell receptor (beta chain) sequence. The target antigen is unknown. Measured with immunoSEQ multiplex PCR; TCRdb has only the in-frame clones, and not every one. Among more than 85,000 clones listed, roughly 86% were seen once. The data are from a study of T cell responses to AZD1222 COVID-19 vaccine. Study-wide points: Donor demographics were predominantly white British with a female majority; clonal diversity may be underestimated. Scientists sampled the repertoires only once the peak T cell response had passed. Reportedly, close to half of spike-specific TCRs are directed against unmutated variant regions. Spike-spanning, vaccine-associated CD4 TCRs were dominant at 160-218 and 743-854.

CDR1 and CDR2 from the germline V gene are SGHKS and YYEKEE (reference sequence). The CDR3 has 11 amino acids. V lost 5 bases, J lost 0 bases, and 2 bases lay in between. The clonotype was recovered from an adult in good health. The chain employs TRBV5-5 and TRBJ1-1; D remains ambiguous. Sequenced here: peripheral blood, sampled on day 0 of AZD1222 vaccination. The CDR3 region is CASSLNTEAFF. The CDR3 DNA reads as TGTGCCAGCAGTTTGAACACTGAAGCTTTCTTT.